These 21 T cell receptor beta chains share one sample of origin, sequenced in a study of blood T cells in healthy people across ages. A J-beta primer mix and a sample-barcoded 5' primer were used in a second PCR of roughly 6 to 11 cycles. TCRdb re-derived calls from the 5' RACE reads in MiXCR, one entry per CDR3 protein. The sample has about 580,000 distinct CDR3 sequences; roughly 48% are singletons. Sequencing was performed on blood. The receptors were gathered from a man at least 80 years old in good health.

J is TRBJ2-2 and V is TRBV28; TRBD2 might be the D (6 bases). V was trimmed by 6 bases and J by 7 bases, leaving 21 bases between them. Germline lookup yields CDR1 MDHEN and CDR2 SYDVKM. The CDR3 loop spans 16 amino acids. This CDR3 reads CASSFAGGGSIGELFF. Here the CDR3 DNA reads TGTGCCAGCAGCTTCGCCGGAGGAGGGAGCATCGGGGAGCTGTTTTTT.

The genes are TRBV6-2 or TRBV6-3 and TRBJ1-2, with 8 bases identical to TRBD1. The germline V gene has CDR1 MNHEY and CDR2 SVGEGT. Germline trimming cut 8 bases from V and 4 bases from J; bases unmatched to any gene: 12. This CDR3 is built from 15 residues. In nucleotides, the CDR3 is TGTGCCAGCGGGGACAGGCAGATAACCTTCTATGGCTACACCTTC. This codes for CASGDRQITFYGYTF.

V and J are TRBV6-2 or TRBV6-3 and TRBJ2-1; 10 bases are a match to TRBD2. Germline V gives CDR1 MNHEY, CDR2 SVGEGT. The CDR3 length is 13 residues. The V gene end was trimmed by 0 bases and the J gene end by 15 bases; junction bases not matched to a gene: 5. DNA of the CDR3: TGTGCCAGCAGTTACTCAACTAGCGGGGCCCCGTTCTTC. This translates into CASSYSTSGAPFF.

The chain recombines TRBV7-9 with TRBJ1-1; 8 bases fit TRBD1. Germline V gene lookup returns CDR1 SEHNR and CDR2 FQNEAQ (reference sequence). With V trimmed by 3 bases and J by 3 bases, 12 bases remained unmatched. The CDR3 covers 17 residues. The CDR3 coding sequence is TGTGCCAGCAGCTTCCCCGGGACAGGCATTCCGGACACTGAAGCTTTCTTT. It translates to CASSFPGTGIPDTEAFF.

This clonotype occurred a few times. The chain couples TRBV15 to TRBJ2-7; D is undetermined. Germline lookup yields CDR1 LNHNV and CDR2 YYDKDF (reference sequence). This CDR3 contains 16 residues. V shed 3 bases and J shed 0 bases, with 15 bases lying between them. DNA of the CDR3: TGTGCCACCAGCAGGGGCCCTCAGGCAACCTCCTACGAGCAGTACTTC. It is translated as CATSRGPQATSYEQYF.

This clonotype occurred a few times. The gene calls are TRBV20-1 and TRBJ1-5; D is undetermined. This CDR3 has 14 amino acids. Germline V gives CDR1 DFQATT, CDR2 SNEGSKA (reference sequence). V was clipped by 2 bases and J by 1 base, with 9 bases between them. The CDR3 DNA reads as TGCAGTGCTAGATCCCGGAGGAGCAATCAGCCCCAGCATTTT. This encodes CSARSRRSNQPQHF.

A remark on this clonotype: Given a much more abundant clone one base away, this may be a read error. The chain recombines TRBV6-6 with TRBJ1-5; D unresolved. The germline V gene has CDR1 MNHNY and CDR2 SVGAGI (reference sequence). CDR3 length: 16 amino acids. V was clipped by 4 bases and J by 0 bases, with 13 bases between them. CDR3 loop: CASSFTMVLSNQPQHF. In nucleotides, the CDR3 is TGTGCCAGCAGTTTCACTATGGTCCTTAGCAATCAGCCCCAGCATTTT.

This clonotype came up many times. The genes are TRBV6-5 and TRBJ2-7; D unresolved. Between the trimmed V and J ends, which lost 0 bases and 4 bases, there was a span of 7 bases. CDR1 is MNHEY, CDR2 SVGAGI, per germline. The CDR3 length is 13 residues. The CDR3 coding sequence is TGTGCCAGCAGTTACTCAGTGGGGTACGAGCAGTACTTC. This translates into CASSYSVGYEQYF.

The chain joins TRBV7-9 to TRBJ2-3; D remains ambiguous. CDR1 is SEHNR, CDR2 FQNEAQ, per germline (reference sequence). This CDR3 is built from 14 residues. V was cut by 1 base and J by 7 bases, with 12 bases left in between. CDR3 residues: CASSLGGSTNTQYF. Written as DNA, the CDR3 is TGTGCCAGCAGCTTAGGGGGAAGCACGAATACGCAGTATTTT.

This clonotype came up a few times. This sequence joins TRBV3-1 and TRBJ1-1; TRBD1 aligns across 9 bases. The V gene's germline CDR1 is LGHDT and CDR2 YNNKEL (reference sequence). This CDR3 comprises 15 residues. With V trimmed by 3 bases and J by 1 base, 3 bases remained unmatched. The CDR3 coding sequence is TGTGCCAGCAGCCAGATGGACAGGGGGAACACTGAAGCTTTCTTT. Protein product: CASSQMDRGNTEAFF.

This clonotype was picked up a small number of times. The CDR3 region is CASSPAVSSYEQYF. The CDR3 coding sequence is TGCGCCAGCAGCCCAGCGGTGAGCTCCTACGAGCAGTACTTC. The rearrangement joins TRBV5-1 to TRBJ2-7, with a tentative D call TRBD2 (5 bases). With 4 bases removed from V and 0 bases from J, the gap between germline ends came to 11 bases. The CDR3 spans 14 residues. Germline V gene sequence: CDR1 SGHRS, CDR2 YFSETQ.

V usage is TRBV24-1 and J usage is TRBJ2-2, with D perhaps matching TRBD1 or TRBD2 (5 bases each). CDR1 KGHDR and CDR2 SFDVKD come from the germline V gene. The CDR3 extends over 15 amino acids. The germline V and J ends were trimmed by 5 bases and 0 bases, with 9 bases remaining between them. The CDR3 sequence: CATSGEGTNTGELFF. The CDR3 DNA sequence: TGTGCCACCAGTGGCGAGGGGACGAACACCGGGGAGCTGTTTTTT.

This clonotype occurred a few times. The chain combines TRBV7-9 with TRBJ1-2, with 9 positions matching TRBD1. The V and J ends lost 5 bases and 6 bases, in that order; junction bases with no gene match: 4. CDR3 length: 13 amino acids. Germline V gives CDR1 SEHNR, CDR2 FQNEAQ (reference sequence). The CDR3 DNA reads as TGTGCCAGCAGCGCCACAGGGGGCCATGGCTACACCTTC. Amino acid sequence: CASSATGGHGYTF.

A remark on this clonotype: A read error may produce the germline difference seen at one junction end. The CDR3 here is CASSPPGQRGRGEQFF. CDR3 in DNA: TGCGCCAGCTCACCACCAGGGCAGCGGGGAAGAGGTGAGCAGTTCTTC. The chain is built from TRBV18 and TRBJ2-1, with 7 bases matching TRBD2. Per the germline V gene, CDR1 is KGHSH and CDR2 is LQKENI. This CDR3 contains 16 residues.

The sample holds a few counts of this clonotype. This chain links TRBV6-5 with TRBJ2-7; no firm D call. Germline values: CDR1 MNHEY, CDR2 SVGAGI. The CDR3 runs 16 residues. V was pared by 0 bases and J by 0 bases, with 12 bases between. The CDR3 reads CASSYSTGAYSYEQYF. The CDR3 DNA is TGTGCCAGCAGTTACTCGACGGGTGCTTACTCCTACGAGCAGTACTTC.

In this sample, this clonotype turned up a few times. The chain has TRBV4-1 and TRBJ2-3, with 7 bases that match TRBD2. The CDR3 is 17 residues long. Germline CDR1 is MGHRA and CDR2 is YSYEKL. Trimming at V came to 2 bases and at J to 2 bases, leaving 10 bases not matched to a gene. In DNA, the CDR3 is TGCGCCAGCAGCCAACTCCCTCTAGCGGAGGCCACAGATACGCAGTATTTT. Its translation is CASSQLPLAEATDTQYF.

This clonotype was recorded at least ten times. The V gene is TRBV7-2, the J gene TRBJ2-1; D uncertain. In germline, CDR1 is SGHTA, CDR2 FQGNSA. The CDR3 runs 14 residues. Trimming shortened V by 0 bases and J by 2 bases, and 5 bases separated the two germline ends. The CDR3 DNA reads as TGTGCCAGCAGCTTAGCGGGAACCTACAATGAGCAGTTCTTC. This translates into CASSLAGTYNEQFF.

J is TRBJ1-2 and V is TRBV11-2, with D perhaps matching TRBD1 (6 bases). The V and J ends lost 5 bases and 0 bases respectively, with 13 bases between them. This CDR3 has 15 amino acids. Germline CDR1 is SGHAT and CDR2 is FQNNGV. DNA for the CDR3: TGTGCCAGCAGCCAGGACAGTAAATCTAACTATGGCTACACCTTC. Translation: CASSQDSKSNYGYTF.

V is TRBV14 and J is TRBJ2-3; maybe TRBD2 (6 bases). The V end lost 2 bases, the J end lost 4 bases, and 13 bases lay between the germline ends. Germline V lookup: CDR1 SGHDN, CDR2 FVKESK. This CDR3 is 15 amino acids long. The CDR3 DNA sequence: TGTGCCAGCAGCCAATACGGGAGTGGAGCAGATACGCAGTATTTT. This translates into CASSQYGSGADTQYF.

The V call is TRBV20-1, the J call TRBJ1-5, with 7 bases aligning to TRBD1. The CDR3 runs to 17 residues. The germline V gene has CDR1 DFQATT and CDR2 SNEGSKA (reference sequence). The CDR3 reads CSAGGGRGKGGNQPQHF. DNA for the CDR3: TGCAGCGCAGGGGGGGGCAGGGGAAAGGGGGGTAATCAGCCCCAGCATTTT.

The chain employs TRBV4-1 and TRBJ2-3, with 11 bases that match TRBD2. J gave up 1 base and V 1 base, and 1 base lay outside the gene matches. CDR1 and CDR2 (germline): MGHRA, YSYEKL. The CDR3 runs to 16 residues. This CDR3 is CASSQGGLAGTDTQYF. The CDR3 bases are TGCGCCAGCAGCCAAGGGGGACTAGCGGGCACAGATACGCAGTATTTT.